The next 20 T cell receptor beta chains were all read from a single sample in a study of T cell repertoires in cytomegalovirus infection. Their recognized antigens are unknown. TCRdb processed the reads anew with MiXCR; each CDR3 protein has one entry. The sample holds tens of thousands of distinct CDR3 sequences, nearly 20% seen once. Sequenced material: CD8+ T cells from cultured PBMCs, taken from culture after CMV antigen stimulation. The receptors come from a human donor in good health (CMV status not recorded). Some clones in this sample may be carry-over from other donors' samples.

This clonotype has a handful of counts. The CDR3 is CASSRPRGTSPHEQFF. For the CDR3, the DNA is TGTGCCAGCAGTCGACCGAGGGGGACTAGTCCCCATGAGCAGTTCTTC. The chain uses TRBV28 and TRBJ2-1; 8 bases line up with TRBD2. J lost 8 bases, V lost 5 bases, and 14 bases had no gene match. This CDR3 has 16 residues. Germline V gene data show CDR1 as MDHEN and CDR2 as SYDVKM.

There are a few counts of this clonotype. J is TRBJ2-7 and V is TRBV19; D not certain. Per germline, CDR1 LNHDA and CDR2 SQIVND (reference sequence). Trimming took off 3 bases at V and 2 bases at J, with 14 bases between the two ends. This CDR3 contains 15 residues. The CDR3 here is CASSIATGLPYEQYF. CDR3 nucleotide sequence: TGTGCCAGTAGTATTGCCACGGGTCTACCCTACGAGCAGTACTTC. The entire variable domain, with the rest obtained from reference TRBV19 and TRBJ2-7, is as follows: DGGITQSPKYLFRKEGQNVTLSCEQNLNHDAMYWYRQDPGQGLRLIYYSQIVNDFQKGDIAEGYSVSREKKESFPLTVTSAQKNPTAFYLCASSIATGLPYEQYFGPGTRLTVT.

The chain links TRBV28 to TRBJ2-7; tentative D call: TRBD1 (5 bases). Germline values: CDR1 MDHEN, CDR2 SYDVKM. The ends were cut back, 1 base at V and 5 bases at J, with 12 bases in the middle. CDR3 size: 14 residues. CDR3 DNA sequence: TGTGCCAGCAGTTTATCAGGGCAGGGTCACGAGCAGTACTTC. This gives the protein CASSLSGQGHEQYF.

The rearrangement uses TRBV9 and TRBJ2-7, with 10 bases matching TRBD1. Germline loops: CDR1 SGDLS, CDR2 YYNGEE. J gave up 6 bases and V 3 bases, and 6 bases lay outside the gene matches. The CDR3 runs 14 residues. The CDR3 bases are TGTGCCAGCAGCGCGGGACAGGGGACGCCCGAGCAGTACTTC. Its translation is CASSAGQGTPEQYF.

This clonotype has only a few counts. The chain couples TRBV28 to TRBJ1-5, with 7 bases that match TRBD1. This CDR3 has 15 amino acids. V lost 5 bases, J lost 2 bases, and 6 bases stayed unmatched. Germline values: CDR1 MDHEN, CDR2 SYDVKM. CDR3 amino acids: CASSRKTGGNQPQHF. CDR3 DNA sequence: TGTGCCAGCAGTAGAAAAACAGGGGGCAATCAGCCCCAGCATTTT.

The chain couples TRBV5-4 to TRBJ1-2, with D unresolved. The CDR3 runs to 14 residues. V was trimmed by 0 bases and J by 7 bases, leaving 13 bases between them. Germline values: CDR1 SGHNT, CDR2 YYREEE (reference sequence). Here the CDR3 reads CASSLDGFGSGYTF. CDR3 nucleotides: TGTGCCAGCAGCTTGGACGGATTCGGAAGTGGCTACACCTTC.

This clonotype was observed at least ten times. V usage is TRBV7-3 and J usage is TRBJ1-1, with D hard to call. The CDR3 consists of 13 residues. Germline CDR1 is SGHTA and CDR2 is FQGTGA. V was pared by 1 base and J by 7 bases, with 10 bases between. The DNA of the CDR3 is TGTGCCAGCAGCTTAAAGTTTGGGAATGAAGCTTTCTTT. Encoded protein: CASSLKFGNEAFF.

This clonotype has a handful of counts. V gene TRBV28 combines with J gene TRBJ2-7; 8 nucleotides match TRBD1. Germline trimming cut 3 bases from V and 1 base from J; bases unmatched to any gene: 5. The CDR3 contains 15 residues. CDR1 is MDHEN and CDR2 is SYDVKM in the germline V gene. The CDR3 nucleotides read TGTGCCAGCAGTTTGTCCCAGGGGGCTTCCTACGAGCAGTACTTC. Protein sequence: CASSLSQGASYEQYF.

V and J are TRBV14 and TRBJ1-1, with D perhaps TRBD1 (5 bases). Between the trimmed V and J ends, which lost 4 bases and 4 bases, there was a span of 16 bases. The CDR3 consists of 15 residues. CDR1 SGHDN and CDR2 FVKESK come from the germline V gene. For the CDR3, the DNA is TGTGCCAGCAGCCCAGTGGGGGGAGGAGGCACTGAAGCTTTCTTT. Its translation is CASSPVGGGGTEAFF.

The chain combines TRBV28 with TRBJ2-2; TRBD1 matches at 8 bases. Per germline, CDR1 MDHEN and CDR2 SYDVKM. After removal of 1 base from V and 1 base from J, the junction contained 5 bases not matched to a gene. The CDR3 spans 17 residues. The CDR3 region is CASSLSPGQGNTGELFF. CDR3 nucleotides: TGTGCCAGCAGTTTATCCCCCGGACAGGGGAACACCGGGGAGCTGTTTTTT.

This clonotype has only a few counts. The chain couples TRBV13 to TRBJ2-7; unclear D gene. Germline lookup yields CDR1 PRHDT and CDR2 FYEKMQ (reference sequence). This CDR3 has 12 amino acids. V was clipped by 5 bases and J by 6 bases, with 11 bases between them. This chain's CDR3 is CASSPTSGEQYF. In nucleotides, the CDR3 is TGTGCCAGCAGCCCCACCTCGGGCGAGCAGTACTTC.

This clonotype was observed many times. V and J are TRBV5-1 and TRBJ2-4; possibly TRBD2 for D (6 bases). Trimming left V 0 bases short and J 6 bases short, with 16 bases between. This CDR3 region has 16 residues. Germline CDR1 and CDR2: SGHRS and YFSETQ. CDR3: CASSLDPGERRNIQYF. CDR3 DNA: TGCGCCAGCAGCTTGGACCCGGGGGAAAGGAGAAACATTCAGTACTTC.

The J gene is TRBJ1-1, the V gene TRBV5-1, with D perhaps matching TRBD1 (5 bases). In germline, CDR1 is SGHRS, CDR2 YFSETQ. The ends were cut back, 4 bases at V and 1 base at J, with 20 bases in the middle. The CDR3 extends over 17 amino acids. The CDR3 DNA follows: TGCGCCAGCAGCCGGGCTCTCGGGGGGGGTTGGAACACTGAAGCTTTCTTT. This gives the protein CASSRALGGGWNTEAFF.

This clonotype was seen ten or more times. The chain employs TRBV5-5 and TRBJ2-3; TRBD1 agrees at 8 bases. The CDR3 runs to 15 residues. The J segment lost 5 bases and the V segment lost 4 bases, leaving 9 bases of the junction unmatched. CDR1 is SGHKS and CDR2 is YYEKEE in the germline V gene (reference sequence). The CDR3 here is CASSGQGVMRDTQYF. The DNA for the CDR3 is TGTGCCAGCAGCGGACAGGGCGTAATGCGAGATACGCAGTATTTT.

This clonotype has more than one count but fewer than ten. The V call is TRBV2, the J call TRBJ2-7; D is perhaps TRBD1 or TRBD2 (5 bases each). V dropped 6 bases and J dropped 2 bases, with 17 bases sitting between them. The CDR3 has 15 residues. CDR1 SNHLY and CDR2 FYNNEI come from the germline V gene. CDR3 in DNA: TGTGCCAGCAGACCACTCGAGGGGCCCACCTACGAGCAGTACTTC. As protein: CASRPLEGPTYEQYF.

This clonotype occurred many times. The gene calls are TRBV5-1 and TRBJ1-1; 11 bases match TRBD1. Looked up from germline, CDR1 is SGHRS and CDR2 is YFSETQ. This CDR3 is built from 13 residues. Trimming took 4 bases from V and 5 from J; bases not matched to a gene: 1. CDR3 sequence reads: CASSRDRGTEAFF. The CDR3 DNA follows: TGCGCCAGCAGCAGGGACAGGGGGACTGAAGCTTTCTTT.

The gene calls are TRBV2 and TRBJ1-1; D not certain. CDR3 size: 16 residues. Germline CDR1 SNHLY, CDR2 FYNNEI. Trimming removed 8 bases at V and 0 bases at J, with 19 bases between. The CDR3 spells CASPRSEATMNTEAFF. DNA for the CDR3: TGTGCCAGCCCCCGCAGCGAAGCGACCATGAACACTGAAGCTTTCTTT.

There are many counts of this clonotype. V and J are TRBV19 and TRBJ1-5; D might be TRBD1 (6 bases). The CDR3 runs to 15 residues. Germline-derived CDR1 and CDR2 are LNHDA and SQIVND (reference sequence). The V and J ends lost 5 bases and 7 bases respectively, with 18 bases between them. CDR3 nucleotides: TGTGCCAGTAGTTCGGAGGGGGGTGGAGAACAGCCCCAGCATTTT. Translated, it gives CASSSEGGGEQPQHF. Full variable domain (remainder filled in from reference TRBV19 and TRBJ1-5): DGGITQSPKYLFRKEGQNVTLSCEQNLNHDAMYWYRQDPGQGLRLIYYSQIVNDFQKGDIAEGYSVSREKKESFPLTVTSAQKNPTAFYLCASSSEGGGEQPQHFGDGTRLSIL.

V is TRBV18 and J is TRBJ2-5, with 11 bases aligning to TRBD2. In germline, CDR1 is KGHSH, CDR2 LQKENI. V shed 5 bases and J 2 bases; nucleotides not matched to a gene: 7. This CDR3 has 16 amino acids. The CDR3 DNA reads as TGTGCCAGCTCAGTAACTAGCGGGGGTTGGCAAGAGACCCAGTACTTC. Translating it yields CASSVTSGGWQETQYF.

The chain couples TRBV9 to TRBJ2-6; D might be TRBD1 (6 bases). CDR3 length equals 17 residues. The V gene lost 3 bases and the J gene lost 0 bases, with 13 bases spanning the gap. CDR1 SGDLS and CDR2 YYNGEE come from the germline V gene. The CDR3 bases are TGTGCCAGCAGCGGACAGGTGCTAAGCTCTGGGGCCAACGTCCTGACTTTC. This translates into CASSGQVLSSGANVLTF.